This T cell receptor (beta chain) was found in a study of regulatory T cells in long-lasting Graves disease. The time point is: newly diagnosed GD, antithyroid drugs for less than 3 months. The authors made the TCR library using RNA they extracted from PBMCs. Comments on this clonotype: A much larger clone lies one base from this, so it may be a read error.

Investigators prepared the TCR beta libraries by applying iRepertoire HTBI primers and Arm-PCR of CDR3 regions. MiXCR, run by TCRdb on the multiplex PCR reads, gives a single entry per CDR3 protein. The sample shows about 420,000 distinct CDR3 sequences, about 15% of them seen only once. The J segment lost 11 bases and the V segment lost 1 base, leaving 15 bases of the junction unmatched. The CDR3 is 16 amino acids. These data were also filed under a second study, of T cells in Graves' hyperthyroidism and ophthalmopathy. That source reports: A set of HTBI primers served as the primers for a first-round RT-PCR of the TCR CDR3.

The source is a woman between 18 and 29 years old with Graves disease. The rearrangement links TRBV12-3 or TRBV12-4 to TRBJ2-5; 8 bases agree with TRBD2. This material consisted of peripheral blood mononuclear cells (PBMCs), taken at new diagnosis, from a patient treated with antithyroid drugs. The CDR3 protein is CASSLDPVGRVYEQYF. CDR3 bases: TGTGCCAGCAGTTTAGACCCCGTCGGGAGGGTCTATGAGCAGTACTTC.